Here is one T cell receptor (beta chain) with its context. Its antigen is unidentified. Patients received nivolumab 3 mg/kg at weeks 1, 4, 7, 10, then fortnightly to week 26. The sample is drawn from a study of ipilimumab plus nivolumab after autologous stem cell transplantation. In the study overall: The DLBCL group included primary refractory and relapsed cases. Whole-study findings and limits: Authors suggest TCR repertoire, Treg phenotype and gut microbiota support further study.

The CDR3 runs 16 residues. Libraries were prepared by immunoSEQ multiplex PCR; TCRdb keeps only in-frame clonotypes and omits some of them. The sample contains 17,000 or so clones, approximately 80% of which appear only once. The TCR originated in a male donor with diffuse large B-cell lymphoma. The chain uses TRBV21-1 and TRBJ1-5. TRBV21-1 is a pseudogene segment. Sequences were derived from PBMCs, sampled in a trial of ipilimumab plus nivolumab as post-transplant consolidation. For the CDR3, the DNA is TGTGCCAGCAGCAAATGGGGGTTTCGGGGATGCCAGCCCCAGCATTTT. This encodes CASSKWGFRGCQPQHF.